This T cell receptor beta chain was identified in a study of blood T cell repertoires in COVID-19. About the research overall: Samples of COVID-19 (acute and convalescent) were obtained from the United States, Italy and Spain. PBMCs, B-cell-depleted T cells, or T cells provided the cDNA or gDNA that made up the material.

The CDR3 has 15 residues. The germline CDR1 and CDR2 sequences are LGHDT and YNNKEL (reference sequence). V shed 4 bases and J 2 bases; nucleotides not matched to a gene: 5. This clone was picked up one time. Clones were read by immunoSEQ multiplex PCR, and TCRdb kept only the in-frame ones, dropping some. The sample consists of roughly 200,000 clones, 80% to 90% of them appearing once. The participants were between 18 and 89 years old and came from 24 US areas. The J gene is TRBJ1-5, the V gene TRBV3-1 (or the pseudogene TRBV3-2), with 7 bases fitting TRBD1. The material sequenced was PBMCs or T cells enriched from blood (not recorded which). This TCR was recovered from a woman aged 35 to 49 with acute COVID-19. DNA for the CDR3: TGTGCCAGCAGCCCTTACGGACAGGGCAATCAGCCCCAGCATTTT. Protein: CASSPYGQGNQPQHF.